This passage covers 23 T cell receptor beta chains from one sample sequenced in a study of T cell responses to AZD1222 COVID-19 vaccine. Here immunoSEQ multiplex PCR was the method, and the copy in TCRdb shows in-frame clones only, minus some. Among 65,000 to 85,000 clones listed, over 75% were seen once. The sample in question was peripheral blood, obtained 28 days after the second AZD1222 dose. These TCRs come from an adult who received the AZD1222 COVID-19 vaccine.

The chain is built from TRBV19 and TRBJ1-5; the D gene is possibly TRBD1 (5 bases). V lost 3 bases and J 3 bases, leaving 12 bases between the germline ends. Germline lookup yields CDR1 LNHDA and CDR2 SQIVND (reference sequence). CDR3 length: 15 amino acids. CDR3 sequence (DNA): TGTGCCAGTAGTATGGAGGGACGGTTCAATCAGCCCCAGCATTTT. Protein product: CASSMEGRFNQPQHF.

The CDR3 DNA reads as TGTGCCAGCAGCGGATGGGACACCTTCGACAATGAGCAGTTCTTC. Its translation is CASSGWDTFDNEQFF. This chain connects TRBV2 to TRBJ2-1; possibly TRBD1 for D (6 bases). V was trimmed by 6 bases and J by 5 bases, leaving 17 bases between them. The CDR3 sequence is 15 residues long. CDR1 is SNHLY, CDR2 FYNNEI, per germline.

The chain has TRBV5-1 and TRBJ1-3, with D unresolved. The CDR3 extends over 14 amino acids. Germline values: CDR1 SGHRS, CDR2 YFSETQ. V was trimmed by 0 bases and J by 2 bases, leaving 6 bases between them. The CDR3 reads CASSLGAAGNTIYF. The CDR3 DNA is TGCGCCAGCAGCTTGGGCGCGGCTGGAAACACCATATATTTT.

This chain connects TRBV2 to TRBJ2-3; 8 nucleotides line up with TRBD1. Germline V gene sequence: CDR1 SNHLY, CDR2 FYNNEI. Germline trimming cut 4 bases from V and 2 bases from J; bases unmatched to any gene: 5. The CDR3 is 15 residues long. Written as DNA, the CDR3 is TGTGCCAGCAGTGTCCGGGACAGGTTCACAGATACGCAGTATTTT. Its translation: CASSVRDRFTDTQYF.

The gene calls are TRBV5-6 and TRBJ2-5, with D possibly matching TRBD2 (6 bases). Between the trimmed V and J ends, which lost 4 bases and 3 bases, there was a span of 13 bases. Germline V gene sequence: CDR1 SGHDT, CDR2 YYEEEE. The CDR3 is 14 residues long. This CDR3 reads CASSPLGLEETQYF. In nucleotides, the CDR3 is TGTGCCAGCAGCCCCCTGGGACTGGAAGAGACCCAGTACTTC.

This clone was counted a single time. The V gene is TRBV6-4, the J gene TRBJ1-5, with unresolved D. Trimming stripped 7 bases from V and 6 bases from J, with 10 bases between. Germline V gene data show CDR1 as MRHNA and CDR2 as SNTAGT. This CDR3 comprises 12 residues. The CDR3 DNA reads as TGTGCCAGCACTTCCGAAAGTCAGCCCCAGCATTTT. Its translation: CASTSESQPQHF.

The genes are TRBV7-9 and TRBJ1-1, with TRBD1 matching 9 bases. This CDR3 has 13 residues. CDR1 and CDR2 (germline): SEHNR, FQNEAQ (reference sequence). J was trimmed by 5 bases and V by 6 bases; bases with no gene match: 4. CDR3 region: CASRPGQGTEAFF. For the CDR3, the DNA is TGTGCCAGCAGGCCGGGACAGGGAACTGAAGCTTTCTTT.

With respect to this clone: A read error may produce the germline difference seen at one junction end. The chain joins TRBV6-6 to TRBJ1-6; D possibly corresponds to TRBD1 (6 bases). Germline V lookup: CDR1 MNHNY, CDR2 SVGAGI (reference sequence). The CDR3 runs 15 residues. DNA for the CDR3: TGTGCCAGCAGTTACGCAGGGGCCGGCAATTCACCCCCCCACTTT. It translates to CASSYAGAGNSPPHF.

In this sample, this clone turned up a few times. V and J are TRBV15 and TRBJ2-1, with TRBD1 matching over 7 bases. Per germline, CDR1 LNHNV and CDR2 YYDKDF (reference sequence). With V trimmed by 1 base and J by 6 bases, 3 bases remained unmatched. This CDR3 is built from 14 residues. CDR3 sequence: CATSRGAGGNEQFF. CDR3 DNA sequence: TGTGCCACCAGCAGAGGGGCAGGGGGCAATGAGCAGTTCTTC.

The rearrangement uses TRBV6-1 and TRBJ1-6; a weak D match, TRBD1 (6 bases). The CDR3 has 15 amino acids. V was cut by 1 base and J by 9 bases, with 13 bases left in between. CDR1 and CDR2 (germline): MNHNS, SASEGT. The CDR3 here is CASSEEGGGGSPLHF. The CDR3 bases are TGTGCCAGCAGTGAAGAAGGGGGAGGGGGTTCACCCCTCCACTTT.

CDR3: CASGKVGLNTEAFF. The CDR3 bases are TGTGCCAGCGGAAAAGTGGGGCTCAACACTGAAGCTTTCTTT. The V and J genes are TRBV5-6 and TRBJ1-1; weak D call: TRBD1 (5 bases). The V end was cut by 7 bases, the J end by 2 bases, with 15 bases between. The CDR3 is made up of 14 amino acids. CDR1 is SGHDT and CDR2 is YYEEEE in the germline V gene.

The chain carries TRBV27 and TRBJ2-5, with 7 bases identical to TRBD1. V shed 5 bases and J 5 bases; nucleotides not matched to a gene: 11. The CDR3 loop spans 15 amino acids. Germline V lookup: CDR1 MNHEY, CDR2 SMNVEV (reference sequence). Here the CDR3 reads CASSHRQGGVETQYF. The CDR3, as DNA: TGTGCCAGCAGTCATCGACAGGGTGGGGTGGAGACCCAGTACTTC.

The chain couples TRBV28 to TRBJ2-2, with no clear D. The germline V and J ends were trimmed by 7 bases and 0 bases, with 18 bases remaining between them. CDR1 and CDR2 (germline): MDHEN, SYDVKM. The CDR3 is made up of 17 amino acids. DNA for the CDR3: TGTGCCAGCAAGAGTAAGCTCTTCACGACGAACACCGGGGAGCTGTTTTTT. This translates into CASKSKLFTTNTGELFF.

This chain connects TRBV5-5 to TRBJ1-3; tentative D call: TRBD1 (5 bases). The CDR3 contains 16 residues. The V and J ends lost 4 bases and 0 bases respectively, with 14 bases between them. The germline V gene encodes CDR1 SGHKS and CDR2 YYEKEE (reference sequence). For the CDR3, the DNA is TGTGCCAGCAGCCGAATACAGGTCGACTCTGGAAACACCATATATTTT. It codes for CASSRIQVDSGNTIYF.

The chain uses TRBV3-1 (or the pseudogene TRBV3-2) and TRBJ2-2, with 7 bases that match TRBD2. CDR3 length: 16 residues. The trim removed 3 bases at V and 4 bases at J, leaving 8 bases unmatched. From germline, CDR1 is LGHDT and CDR2 YNNKEL (reference sequence). The CDR3 here is CASSHFVSGGTGELFF. CDR3 DNA: TGTGCCAGCAGCCACTTCGTATCGGGGGGCACCGGGGAGCTGTTTTTT.

The V and J genes are TRBV18 and TRBJ1-1; weak D call: TRBD1 (6 bases). CDR3 length: 17 amino acids. Trimming took 5 bases from V and 0 from J, leaving 19 bases between them. Germline CDR1 is KGHSH and CDR2 is LQKENI. The CDR3: CASSGITGMGLNTEAFF. The CDR3 DNA reads TGTGCCAGCTCAGGGATTACAGGGATGGGGCTGAACACTGAAGCTTTCTTT. Together with reference TRBV18 and TRBJ1-1, the CDR3 gives the full variable domain: NAGVMQNPRHLVRRRGQEARLRCSPMKGHSHVYWYRQLPEEGLKFMVYLQKENIIDESGMPKERFSAEFPKEGPSILRIQQVVRGDSAAYFCASSGITGMGLNTEAFFGQGTRLTVV.

The CDR3 here is CASSEFRNSPLHF. The DNA for the CDR3 is TGTGCCAGCAGTGAATTCAGGAATTCACCCCTCCACTTT. The chain combines TRBV6-1 with TRBJ1-6; D remains unclear. The CDR3 is made up of 13 amino acids. Germline CDR1 is MNHNS and CDR2 is SASEGT. V was clipped by 2 bases and J by 7 bases, with 6 bases between them.

This chain's CDR3 is CAISERQGETQYF. The CDR3 nucleotides read TGTGCCATCAGTGAGCGGCAGGGAGAGACCCAGTACTTC. The V call is TRBV10-3, the J call TRBJ2-5, with a tentative D call TRBD1 (5 bases). The CDR3 spans 13 residues. Trimming took off 2 bases at V and 4 bases at J, with 8 bases between the two ends. The V gene's germline CDR1 is ENHRY and CDR2 SYGVKD.

CDR3 sequence: CASSPGTGATDTQYF. The DNA for the CDR3 is TGTGCCAGCAGTCCCGGGACAGGGGCCACAGATACGCAGTATTTT. J is TRBJ2-3 and V is TRBV2; 10 bases match TRBD1. Germline CDR1 reads SNHLY; CDR2 reads FYNNEI. The CDR3 extends over 15 amino acids. V lost 5 bases and J lost 2; bases outside the gene matches: 4. The variable domain in full, with the rest retrieved from reference TRBV2 and TRBJ2-3, is EPEVTQTPSHQVTQMGQEVILRCVPISNHLYFYWYRQILGQKVEFLVSFYNNEISEKSEIFDDQFSVERPDGSNFTLKIRSTKLEDSAMYFCASSPGTGATDTQYFGPGTRLTVL.

CDR3 loop: CASSASHLKINTEAFF. CDR3 in DNA: TGTGCCAGCAGTGCGTCCCATCTGAAGATTAACACTGAAGCTTTCTTT. The V and J genes are TRBV25-1 and TRBJ1-1; D is undetermined. The CDR3 has 16 amino acids. V lost 4 bases and J lost 2, with 17 bases in between. CDR1 and CDR2 (germline): MGHDK, SYGVNS.

The rearrangement uses TRBV5-6 and TRBJ2-1; TRBD1 aligns across 11 bases. Per the germline V gene, CDR1 is SGHDT and CDR2 is YYEEEE. Losses at the gene ends were 4 bases for V and 6 bases for J; bases not matched to a gene: 6. The CDR3 runs 15 residues. CDR3 loop: CASSPGTGGGNEQFF. DNA for the CDR3: TGTGCCAGCAGCCCCGGGACAGGGGGTGGCAATGAGCAGTTCTTC.

This clone was observed a single time. The CDR3 DNA is TGTGCCAGCAGGCCAGGTGCCGGAAGAAACACTGAAGCTTTCTTT. The encoded protein is CASRPGAGRNTEAFF. The chain uses TRBV7-9 and TRBJ1-1; D unclear. CDR3 length: 15 residues. Trimming cost V 6 bases and J 2 bases, with 16 bases left between them. Germline V gives CDR1 SEHNR, CDR2 FQNEAQ (reference sequence).

The rearrangement uses TRBV9 and TRBJ2-3, with D unclear. The CDR3 is 14 residues long. From germline, CDR1 is SGDLS and CDR2 YYNGEE. The germline V and J ends were trimmed by 0 bases and 4 bases, with 9 bases remaining between them. The CDR3 reads CASSVGSTPDTQYF. The CDR3 nucleotides are TGTGCCAGCAGCGTAGGTAGTACCCCAGATACGCAGTATTTT.